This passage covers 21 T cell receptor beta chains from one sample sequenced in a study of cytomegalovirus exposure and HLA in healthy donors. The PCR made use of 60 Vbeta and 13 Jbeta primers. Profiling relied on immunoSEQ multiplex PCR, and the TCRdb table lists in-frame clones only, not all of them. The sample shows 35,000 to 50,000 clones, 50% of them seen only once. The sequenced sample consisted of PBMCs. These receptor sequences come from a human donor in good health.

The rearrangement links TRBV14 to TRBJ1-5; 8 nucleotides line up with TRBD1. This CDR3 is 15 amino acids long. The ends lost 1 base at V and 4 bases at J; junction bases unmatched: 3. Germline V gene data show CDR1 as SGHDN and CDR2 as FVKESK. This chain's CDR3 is CASSQAGTGNQPQHF. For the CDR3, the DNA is TGTGCCAGCAGCCAAGCAGGGACAGGTAATCAGCCCCAGCATTTT.

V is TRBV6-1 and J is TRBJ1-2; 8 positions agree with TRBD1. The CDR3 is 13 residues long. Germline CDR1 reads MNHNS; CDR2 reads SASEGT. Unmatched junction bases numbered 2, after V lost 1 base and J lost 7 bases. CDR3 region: CASSEGTGSGYTF. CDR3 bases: TGTGCCAGCAGTGAAGGGACAGGGAGTGGCTACACCTTC.

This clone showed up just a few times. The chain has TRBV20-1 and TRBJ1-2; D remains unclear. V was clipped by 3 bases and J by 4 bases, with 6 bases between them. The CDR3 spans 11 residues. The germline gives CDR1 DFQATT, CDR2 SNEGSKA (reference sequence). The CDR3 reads CSASNFYGYTF. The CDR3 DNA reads TGCAGTGCTAGTAATTTCTATGGCTACACCTTC.

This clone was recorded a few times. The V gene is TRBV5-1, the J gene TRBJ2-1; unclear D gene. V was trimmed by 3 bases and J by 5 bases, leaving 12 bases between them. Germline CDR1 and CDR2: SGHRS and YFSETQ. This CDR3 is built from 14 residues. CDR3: CASSSRWRNNEQFF. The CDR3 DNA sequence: TGCGCCAGCAGCTCCCGGTGGCGGAACAATGAGCAGTTCTTC. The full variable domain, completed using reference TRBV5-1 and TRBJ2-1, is KAGVTQTPRYLIKTRGQQVTLSCSPISGHRSVSWYQQTPGQGLQFLFEYFSETQRNKGNFPGRFSGRQFSNSRSEMNVSTLELGDSALYLCASSSRWRNNEQFFGPGTRLTVL.

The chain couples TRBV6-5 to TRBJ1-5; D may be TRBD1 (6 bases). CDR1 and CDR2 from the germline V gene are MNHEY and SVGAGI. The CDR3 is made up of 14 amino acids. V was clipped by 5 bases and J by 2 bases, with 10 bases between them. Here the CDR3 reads CASSARGGNQPQHF. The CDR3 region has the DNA TGTGCCAGCAGTGCCAGGGGAGGCAATCAGCCCCAGCATTTT.

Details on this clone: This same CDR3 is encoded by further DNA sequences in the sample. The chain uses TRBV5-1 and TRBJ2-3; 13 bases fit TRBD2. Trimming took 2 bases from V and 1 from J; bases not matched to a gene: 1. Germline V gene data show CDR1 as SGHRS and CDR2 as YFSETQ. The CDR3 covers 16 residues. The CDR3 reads CASSLGTSGGTDTQYF. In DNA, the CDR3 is TGCGCCAGCAGCTTAGGGACTAGCGGGGGCACAGATACGCAGTATTTT.

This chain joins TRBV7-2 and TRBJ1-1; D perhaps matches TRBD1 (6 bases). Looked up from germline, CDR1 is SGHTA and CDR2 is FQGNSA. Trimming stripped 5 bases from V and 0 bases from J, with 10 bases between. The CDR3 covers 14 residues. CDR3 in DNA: TGTGCCAGCAGCCGTGGACAGATGAACACTGAAGCTTTCTTT. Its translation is CASSRGQMNTEAFF.

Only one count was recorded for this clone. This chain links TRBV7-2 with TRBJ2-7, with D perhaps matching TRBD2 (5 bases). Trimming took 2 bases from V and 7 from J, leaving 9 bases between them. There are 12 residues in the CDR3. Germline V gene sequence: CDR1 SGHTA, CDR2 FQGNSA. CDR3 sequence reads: CASSLSGMEQYF. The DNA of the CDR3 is TGTGCCAGCAGCTTAAGCGGAATGGAGCAGTACTTC.

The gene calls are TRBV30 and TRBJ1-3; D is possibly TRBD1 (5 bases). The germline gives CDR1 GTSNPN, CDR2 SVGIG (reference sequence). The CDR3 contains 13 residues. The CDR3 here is CAEQGNTGNTIYF. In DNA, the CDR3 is TGTGCTGAGCAGGGAAATACTGGAAACACCATATATTTT.

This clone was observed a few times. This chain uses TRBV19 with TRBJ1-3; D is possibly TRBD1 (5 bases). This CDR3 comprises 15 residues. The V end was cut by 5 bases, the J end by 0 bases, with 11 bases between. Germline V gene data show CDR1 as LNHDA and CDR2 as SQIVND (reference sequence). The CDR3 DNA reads TGTGCCAGTAGTCGGGGACTACTCTCTGGAAACACCATATATTTT. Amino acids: CASSRGLLSGNTIYF.

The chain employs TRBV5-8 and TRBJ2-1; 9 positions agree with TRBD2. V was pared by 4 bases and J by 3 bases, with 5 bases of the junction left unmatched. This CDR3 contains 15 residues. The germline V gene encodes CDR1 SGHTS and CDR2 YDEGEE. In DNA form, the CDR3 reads TGTGCCAGCAGCGTAATAGCGGGAGTCTACAATGAGCAGTTCTTC. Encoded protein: CASSVIAGVYNEQFF.

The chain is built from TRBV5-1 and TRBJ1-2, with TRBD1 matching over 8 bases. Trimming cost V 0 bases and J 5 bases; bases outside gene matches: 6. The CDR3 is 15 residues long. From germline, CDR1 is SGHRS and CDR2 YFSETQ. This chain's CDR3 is CASSLETGGRYGYTF. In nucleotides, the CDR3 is TGCGCCAGCAGCTTGGAAACAGGGGGACGTTATGGCTACACCTTC. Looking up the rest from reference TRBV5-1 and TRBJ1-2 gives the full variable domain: KAGVTQTPRYLIKTRGQQVTLSCSPISGHRSVSWYQQTPGQGLQFLFEYFSETQRNKGNFPGRFSGRQFSNSRSEMNVSTLELGDSALYLCASSLETGGRYGYTFGSGTRLTVV.

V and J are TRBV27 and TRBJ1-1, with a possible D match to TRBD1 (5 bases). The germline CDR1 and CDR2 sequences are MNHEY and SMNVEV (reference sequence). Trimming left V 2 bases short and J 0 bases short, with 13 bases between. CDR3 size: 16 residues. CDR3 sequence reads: CASSLLRGGMNTEAFF. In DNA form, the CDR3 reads TGTGCCAGCAGTTTACTCCGGGGGGGGATGAACACTGAAGCTTTCTTT.

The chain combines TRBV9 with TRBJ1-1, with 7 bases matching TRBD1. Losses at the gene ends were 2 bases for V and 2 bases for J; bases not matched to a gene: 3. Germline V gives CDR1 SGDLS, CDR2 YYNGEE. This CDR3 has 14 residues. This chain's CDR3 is CASSVGTANTEAFF. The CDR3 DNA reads TGTGCCAGCAGCGTCGGGACAGCAAACACTGAAGCTTTCTTT.

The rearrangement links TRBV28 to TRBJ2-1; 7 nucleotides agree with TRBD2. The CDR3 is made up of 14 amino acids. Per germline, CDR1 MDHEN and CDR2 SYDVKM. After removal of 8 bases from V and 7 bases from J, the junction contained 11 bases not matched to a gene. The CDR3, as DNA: TGTGCCAGCCCACCCGCGGGGGTGGGGAATGAGCAGTTCTTC. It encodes CASPPAGVGNEQFF. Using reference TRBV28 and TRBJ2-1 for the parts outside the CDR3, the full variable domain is DVKVTQSSRYLVKRTGEKVFLECVQDMDHENMFWYRQDPGLGLRLIYFSYDVKMKEKGDIPEGYSVSREKKERFSLILESASTNQTSMYLCASPPAGVGNEQFFGPGTRLTVL.

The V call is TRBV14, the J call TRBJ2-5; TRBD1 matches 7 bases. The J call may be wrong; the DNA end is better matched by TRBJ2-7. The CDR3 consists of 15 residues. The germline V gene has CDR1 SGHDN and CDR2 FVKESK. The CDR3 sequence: CASSQATGYTYEQYF. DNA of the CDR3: TGTGCCAGCAGCCAAGCGACAGGGTACACCTACGAGCAGTACTTC.

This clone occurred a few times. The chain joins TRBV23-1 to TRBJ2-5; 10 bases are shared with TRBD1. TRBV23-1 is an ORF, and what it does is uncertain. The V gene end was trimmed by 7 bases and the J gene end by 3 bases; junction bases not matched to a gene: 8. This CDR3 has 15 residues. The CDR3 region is CASTPDRGREETQYF. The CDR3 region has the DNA TGCGCCAGCACCCCCGACAGGGGGCGAGAAGAGACCCAGTACTTC.

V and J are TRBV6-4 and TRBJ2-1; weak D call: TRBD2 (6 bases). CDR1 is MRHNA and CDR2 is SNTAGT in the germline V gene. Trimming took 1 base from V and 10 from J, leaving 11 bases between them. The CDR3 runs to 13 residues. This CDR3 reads CASSDWDSGEQFF. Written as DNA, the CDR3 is TGTGCCAGCAGTGACTGGGACTCGGGGGAGCAGTTCTTC.

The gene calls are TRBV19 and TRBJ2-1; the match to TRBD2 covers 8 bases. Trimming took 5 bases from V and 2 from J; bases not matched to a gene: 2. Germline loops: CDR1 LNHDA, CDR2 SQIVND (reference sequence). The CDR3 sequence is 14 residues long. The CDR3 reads CASSEREPYNEQFF. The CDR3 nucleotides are TGTGCCAGTAGTGAGCGGGAGCCCTACAATGAGCAGTTCTTC.

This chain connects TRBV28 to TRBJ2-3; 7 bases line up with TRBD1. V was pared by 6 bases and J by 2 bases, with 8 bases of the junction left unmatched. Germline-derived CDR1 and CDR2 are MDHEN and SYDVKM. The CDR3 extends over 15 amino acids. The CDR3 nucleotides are TGTGCCAGCAGCCAGACAGGGTACCTCACAGATACGCAGTATTTT. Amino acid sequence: CASSQTGYLTDTQYF. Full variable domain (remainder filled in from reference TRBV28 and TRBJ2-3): DVKVTQSSRYLVKRTGEKVFLECVQDMDHENMFWYRQDPGLGLRLIYFSYDVKMKEKGDIPEGYSVSREKKERFSLILESASTNQTSMYLCASSQTGYLTDTQYFGPGTRLTVL.

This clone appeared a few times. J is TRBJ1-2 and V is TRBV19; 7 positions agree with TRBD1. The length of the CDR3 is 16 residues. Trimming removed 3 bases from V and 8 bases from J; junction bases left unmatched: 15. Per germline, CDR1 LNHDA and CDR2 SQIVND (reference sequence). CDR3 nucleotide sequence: TGTGCCAGTAGTATGGACGCCCCGGACAGGTCGGGCGGCTACACCTTC. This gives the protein CASSMDAPDRSGGYTF. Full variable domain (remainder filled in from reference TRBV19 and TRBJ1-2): DGGITQSPKYLFRKEGQNVTLSCEQNLNHDAMYWYRQDPGQGLRLIYYSQIVNDFQKGDIAEGYSVSREKKESFPLTVTSAQKNPTAFYLCASSMDAPDRSGGYTFGSGTRLTVV.